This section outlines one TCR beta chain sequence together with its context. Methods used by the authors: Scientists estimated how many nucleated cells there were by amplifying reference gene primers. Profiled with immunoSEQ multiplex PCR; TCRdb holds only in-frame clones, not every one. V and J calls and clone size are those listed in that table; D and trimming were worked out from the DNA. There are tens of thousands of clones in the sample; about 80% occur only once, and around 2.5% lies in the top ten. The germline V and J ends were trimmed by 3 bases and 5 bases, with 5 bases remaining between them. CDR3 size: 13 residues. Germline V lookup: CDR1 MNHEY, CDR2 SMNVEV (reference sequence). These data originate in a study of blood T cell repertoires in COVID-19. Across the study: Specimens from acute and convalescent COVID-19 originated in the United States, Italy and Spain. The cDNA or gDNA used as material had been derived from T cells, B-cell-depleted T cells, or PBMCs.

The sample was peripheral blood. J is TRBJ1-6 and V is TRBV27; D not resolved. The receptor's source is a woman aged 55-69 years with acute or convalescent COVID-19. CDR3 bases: TGTGCCAGCAGTTTTTCAGATAATTCACCCCTCCACTTT. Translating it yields CASSFSDNSPLHF.